A single sample is the source of the 2 T cell receptor beta chains below, sequenced in a study of T cell responses to AZD1222 COVID-19 vaccine (dated by TCRdb to the early 2020s). The protocol used for the library was the immunoSEQ multiplex PCR assay. Entries here come from immuneACCESS through TCRdb and include only in-frame sequences with V and J called. Some clones fail to appear in such tables; in the studies checked, an unresolved V gene covers under half of the shortfall, and the cause of the remainder is unknown. The sample has more than 95,000 clones on record, 93% of them singletons. The ten top clones hold around 5% of the sample. The time point label, as the study defines it: baseline before first vaccination. The source material was peripheral blood, sampled on day 0 of AZD1222 vaccination. These receptor sequences come from an adult in good health.

This chain links TRBV3-1 (or the pseudogene TRBV3-2) with TRBJ1-1; 8 positions match TRBD1. Germline V gives CDR1 LGHDT, CDR2 YNNKEL (reference sequence). This CDR3 has 13 amino acids. V gave up 3 bases and J gave up 5 bases; unmatched junction bases: 2. CDR3 region: CASSHQGATEAFF. The CDR3 region has the DNA TGTGCCAGCAGCCATCAGGGGGCGACTGAAGCTTTCTTT.

The sample holds one count of this clone. The chain links TRBV5-6 to TRBJ2-1; TRBD2 aligns across 8 bases. This CDR3 has 14 amino acids. The germline V gene has CDR1 SGHDT and CDR2 YYEEEE. The J segment lost 2 bases and the V segment lost 3 bases, leaving 1 base of the junction unmatched. The CDR3 coding sequence is TGTGCCAGCAGCTGGCGGGAGGCCTACAATGAGCAGTTCTTC. This sequence encodes CASSWREAYNEQFF. Full variable domain (missing parts from reference TRBV5-6 and TRBJ2-1): DAGVTQSPTHLIKTRGQQVTLRCSPKSGHDTVSWYQQALGQGPQFIFQYYEEEERQRGNFPDRFSGHQFPNYSSELNVNALLLGDSALYLCASSWREAYNEQFFGPGTRLTVL.